One and the same sample provided the 9 T cell receptor beta chains below, sequenced in a study of graft-versus-host responses after intestinal transplantation (dated by TCRdb to about 2021). Receptor libraries were prepared by the immunoSEQ multiplex PCR assay. TCRdb provides this immuneACCESS table in a form limited to in-frame rearrangements. Some clones are lacking; in checked studies, under half of them reflect an unresolved V gene, and why the rest are absent is not known. In all, the sample holds nearly 100,000 clones, and 90% of those were seen once. The ten largest clones add up to around 16% of the sample. The sequencing here drew on PBMCs, taken about 450 days after intestinal transplant. Receptors originate from a human patient who received an intestinal transplant, so some T cells may come from the graft donor.

The V gene is TRBV6-6, the J gene TRBJ1-2, with D possibly TRBD1 on 6 matching bases. V lost 2 bases and J lost 11, with 12 bases in between. Germline assignment: CDR1 MNHNY and CDR2 SVGAGI (reference sequence). The CDR3 has 12 residues. CDR3 nucleotide sequence: TGTGCCAGCAGTTACCGTGAGCAGGGGTACACCTTC. Its protein is CASSYREQGYTF.

This chain links TRBV11-1 with TRBJ2-7; D is unclear. CDR1 and CDR2 (germline): SGHAT, FQDESV (reference sequence). The CDR3 contains 12 residues. The V and J ends lost 5 bases and 3 bases respectively, with 8 bases between them. The CDR3, as DNA: TGTGCCAGCAGCCCTAACCGCTACGAGCAGTACTTC. Translated, it gives CASSPNRYEQYF.

The chain uses TRBV6-4 and TRBJ2-1, with D perhaps matching TRBD2 (5 bases). The V and J ends lost 5 bases and 1 base respectively, with 12 bases between them. Germline values: CDR1 MRHNA, CDR2 SNTAGT. The CDR3 is 15 residues long. CDR3 residues: CASSSSSGSYNEQFF. The CDR3 DNA is TGTGCCAGCAGTTCTAGCAGTGGGTCCTACAATGAGCAGTTCTTC.

The chain links TRBV25-1 to TRBJ1-2; possibly TRBD1 for D (6 bases). The V end was cut by 4 bases, the J end by 2 bases, with 11 bases between. Germline CDR1 and CDR2: MGHDK and SYGVNS. The CDR3 consists of 14 residues. The DNA for the CDR3 is TGTGCCAGCAGTGGGAGGGACAAGAACTATGGCTACACCTTC. Translating gives CASSGRDKNYGYTF.

The genes are TRBV5-1 and TRBJ2-7; no reliable D call. Germline CDR1 reads SGHRS; CDR2 reads YFSETQ. The CDR3 has 10 amino acids. V gave up 4 bases and J gave up 6 bases, with 5 bases separating them. DNA for the CDR3: TGCGCCAGCAGCCTTGTCGAGCAGTACTTC. Protein: CASSLVEQYF.

In this sample, this clone turned up once. The chain carries TRBV7-3 and TRBJ2-2; TRBD1 agrees at 8 bases. Germline-derived CDR1 and CDR2 are SGHTA and FQGTGA. CDR3 length: 18 residues. The junction had 12 bases not matched to a gene; V was cut back by 4 bases and J by 2 bases. As DNA, the CDR3 is TGTGCCAGCAGCTCCTCCCCCGGGACAGGCGCTAACACCGGGGAGCTGTTTTTT. It translates to CASSSSPGTGANTGELFF.

The chain uses TRBV7-9 and TRBJ2-7, with 11 bases lining up with TRBD1. The CDR3 has 15 amino acids. The V and J ends lost 1 base and 3 bases, in that order; junction bases with no gene match: 2. Germline CDR1 is SEHNR and CDR2 is FQNEAQ (reference sequence). CDR3 loop: CASSLEGQGVYEQYF. The CDR3 DNA sequence: TGTGCCAGCAGCTTAGAGGGACAGGGGGTCTACGAGCAGTACTTC.

This rearrangement joins TRBV6-5 to TRBJ2-1, with D perhaps TRBD1 or TRBD2 (5 bases each). Germline values: CDR1 MNHEY, CDR2 SVGAGI. V was trimmed by 0 bases and J by 8 bases, leaving 11 bases between them. This CDR3 spans 14 amino acids. For the CDR3, the DNA is TGTGCCAGCAGTTACTCGAGTATGGGGGATGAGCAGTTCTTC. It specifies CASSYSSMGDEQFF.

This clone was found once. The V and J genes are TRBV2 and TRBJ2-5, with D perhaps assigned TRBD1 or TRBD2 (7 bases each). This CDR3 region has 15 residues. V lost 3 bases to trimming and J lost 5 bases, with 16 bases between them. Germline loops: CDR1 SNHLY, CDR2 FYNNEI. The CDR3 sequence is CASSDRGGWLETQYF. CDR3 sequence (DNA): TGTGCCAGCAGTGACAGGGGGGGGTGGTTGGAGACCCAGTACTTC.